These 7 T cell receptor beta chains originate from one sample sequenced in a study of shared clonotypes between healthy human individuals. Some clones are missing from TCRdb's copy, which holds only in-frame ones; the method was immunoSEQ multiplex PCR. The sample consists of hundreds of thousands of clones, 85% to 95% of them appearing once. As defined, naive CD8 cells were CD45RO-negative and positively selected for CCR7, with terminally differentiated effector memory CD45RA+ cells excluded. Sequenced: naive CD8+ T cells sorted from blood. These receptor sequences come from a woman aged 25 to 39 in good health.

The V gene is TRBV27, the J gene TRBJ2-3; 9 bases are a match to TRBD2. The germline V gene encodes CDR1 MNHEY and CDR2 SMNVEV (reference sequence). The junction had 4 bases not matched to a gene; V was cut back by 3 bases and J by 6 bases. The CDR3 runs 14 residues. The CDR3 nucleotides are TGTGCCAGCAGTTTTATGACTAGCGGCGATACGCAGTATTTT. Protein: CASSFMTSGDTQYF.

The V call is TRBV2, the J call TRBJ2-1; 10 bases are a match to TRBD2. This CDR3 is 16 amino acids long. CDR1 is SNHLY, CDR2 FYNNEI, per germline. J lost 5 bases, V lost 6 bases, and 10 bases had no gene match. CDR3 sequence: CASSPAGTSAHNEQFF. DNA for the CDR3: TGTGCCAGCAGCCCCGCCGGGACTAGCGCCCACAATGAGCAGTTCTTC.

The chain carries TRBV10-3 and TRBJ2-7; TRBD1 aligns across 8 bases. The CDR3 sequence is 14 residues long. Germline V CDR1 and CDR2: ENHRY, SYGVKD. The ends lost 4 bases at V and 4 bases at J; junction bases unmatched: 6. The CDR3, as DNA: TGTGCCATCAGTGGGGGACAGGCCCTGTACGAGCAGTACTTC. This sequence encodes CAISGGQALYEQYF.

The chain links TRBV7-6 to TRBJ2-1, with TRBD2 matching over 12 bases. This CDR3 has 18 amino acids. V shed 4 bases and J 1 base; nucleotides not matched to a gene: 8. Germline V gene data show CDR1 as SGHVS and CDR2 as FNYEAQ. CDR3 nucleotide sequence: TGTGCCAGCAGCTCGACTAGCGGGAGCGGTCTTTCCTACAATGAGCAGTTCTTC. Protein product: CASSSTSGSGLSYNEQFF.

The V gene is TRBV27, the J gene TRBJ1-2, with D possibly TRBD1 on 6 matching bases. CDR3 length: 15 amino acids. CDR1 is MNHEY, CDR2 SMNVEV, per germline (reference sequence). V lost 2 bases, J lost 4 bases, and 14 bases lay in between. CDR3 sequence (DNA): TGTGCCAGCAGTTTAGGGCAGGGCAGGGGCTATGGCTACACCTTC. Its protein is CASSLGQGRGYGYTF.

This chain links TRBV5-4 with TRBJ1-4; no definite D call. The germline V gene encodes CDR1 SGHNT and CDR2 YYREEE (reference sequence). The CDR3 spans 14 residues. V lost 4 bases and J lost 5, with 12 bases in between. CDR3 DNA: TGTGCCAGCAGCCCGGCGGGCCAAAATGAAAAACTGTTTTTT. Amino acids: CASSPAGQNEKLFF.

This chain uses TRBV28 with TRBJ2-1; D possibly corresponds to TRBD2 (5 bases). The CDR3 runs to 14 residues. Trimming stripped 3 bases from V and 3 bases from J, with 9 bases between. In germline, CDR1 is MDHEN, CDR2 SYDVKM. The DNA of the CDR3 is TGTGCCAGCAGTTTGCTAGCAGACTACAATGAGCAGTTCTTC. Translation gives CASSLLADYNEQFF.